This T cell receptor (beta chain) was recorded in a study of T cells after yellow fever vaccination. This CDR3 has 17 amino acids. Trimming cost V 8 bases and J 4 bases, with 23 bases left between them. This clonotype was seen at least ten times. Points from the study as a whole: For sorted memory subsets on day 0, almost all vaccine-responding clonotypes were undetectable. A weaker but faster secondary response was observed, peaking on day 5 versus 15.

TCRdb passed the 5' RACE reads through MiXCR, listing each CDR3 protein once. This sample yields 25,000 to 35,000 distinct CDR3 sequences, of which about 6% are seen a single time; 25% belongs to the top ten. This chain links TRBV12-3 or TRBV12-4 with TRBJ2-2; D is possibly TRBD2 (5 bases). The sequences come from PBMCs, either bulk or a sorted T-cell subset (CD4+, CD8+, memory, or dextramer-sorted; not recorded which), collected on the day of the yellow fever booster vaccination. The receptor was derived from a man aged 25 to 40 who received the YFV17D yellow fever vaccine. This chain's CDR3 is CASGSDQSVRGTGELFF. The CDR3 nucleotides are TGTGCCAGCGGCTCGGACCAATCTGTACGGGGCACCGGGGAGCTGTTTTTT.